This TCR beta chain was sequenced during a study of blood T cells in healthy people across ages. The CDR3 is 18 residues long. Then a second PCR, running about 7 to 11 cycles, was carried out with a sample-barcoded 5' primer and a J-beta primer mix. A tag from a template-switch adaptor with 12 random nucleotides marked each cDNA molecule. A single record per CDR3 protein comes from TCRdb applying MiXCR to the 5' RACE reads. The table has roughly 1,500,000 distinct CDR3 sequences, approximately 40% seen once. The sequencing input was blood. The chain uses TRBV21-1 and TRBJ1-4. TRBV21-1 is listed as a pseudogene. The origin of this receptor is a woman aged 18-29 years in good health. CDR3 protein: CASSKEGRGGKMNEKLFF. The CDR3 DNA follows: TGTGCCAGCAGCAAAGAGGGCAGGGGAGGGAAGATGAACGAAAAACTGTTTTTT.